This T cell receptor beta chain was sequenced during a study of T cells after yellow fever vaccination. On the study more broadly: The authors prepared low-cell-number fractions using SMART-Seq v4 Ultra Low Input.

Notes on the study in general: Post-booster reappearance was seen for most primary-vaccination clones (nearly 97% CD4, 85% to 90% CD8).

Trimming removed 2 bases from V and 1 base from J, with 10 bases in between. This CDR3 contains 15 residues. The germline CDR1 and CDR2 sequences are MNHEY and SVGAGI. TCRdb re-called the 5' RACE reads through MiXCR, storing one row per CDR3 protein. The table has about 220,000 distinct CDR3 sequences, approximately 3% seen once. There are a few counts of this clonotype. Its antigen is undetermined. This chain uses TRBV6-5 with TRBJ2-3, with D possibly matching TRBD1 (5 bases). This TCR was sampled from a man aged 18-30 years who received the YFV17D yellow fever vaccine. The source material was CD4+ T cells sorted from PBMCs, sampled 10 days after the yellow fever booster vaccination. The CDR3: CASSYRQGGTDTQYF. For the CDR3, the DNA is TGTGCCAGCAGTTACCGGCAGGGCGGCACAGATACGCAGTATTTT.